A single sample gave rise to the 18 T cell receptor beta chains below, sequenced in a study of cytomegalovirus exposure and HLA in healthy donors. It was with 60 Vbeta and 13 Jbeta primers that the PCR ran. Clones were sequenced by immunoSEQ multiplex PCR, and TCRdb holds only the in-frame ones, with some missing. Here the sample spans some 150,000 clones, just under 80% being singletons. The sequencing input was PBMCs. The receptors were sampled from a woman in her forties or fifties in good health and CMV-seronegative.

The rearrangement joins TRBV27 to TRBJ1-4, with a possible D match to TRBD1 (5 bases). Germline V gives CDR1 MNHEY, CDR2 SMNVEV (reference sequence). This CDR3 has 15 amino acids. Trimming took 5 bases from V and 11 from J, leaving 21 bases between them. CDR3 nucleotide sequence: TGTGCCAGCAGTCGTCTCGGGACTAACGAAGTGAAACTGTTTTTT. As protein: CASSRLGTNEVKLFF.

The CDR3 DNA reads as TGTGCCAGCAGCCAGGGACAGGGACGAGTTTGCACCTTC. It translates to CASSQGQGRVCTF. This chain links TRBV7-2 with TRBJ1-2; 9 nucleotides match TRBD1. CDR3 size: 13 residues. The germline V gene encodes CDR1 SGHTA and CDR2 FQGNSA. The junction had 11 bases not matched to a gene; V was cut back by 5 bases and J by 13 bases.

The chain recombines TRBV10-1 with TRBJ2-2, with 9 nucleotides matching TRBD2. Looked up from germline, CDR1 is WNHNN and CDR2 is SYGVQD (reference sequence). CDR3 length: 16 amino acids. V lost 2 bases and J lost 4; bases outside the gene matches: 5. CDR3: CASSEIAGAITGELFF. The CDR3 DNA sequence: TGCGCCAGCAGTGAGATAGCGGGGGCGATCACCGGGGAGCTGTTTTTT.

The CDR3 nucleotides read TGTGCCAGCAGCCGGGACAGCACAACTAATGAAAAACTGTTTTTT. The encoded protein is CASSRDSTTNEKLFF. V usage is TRBV5-4 and J usage is TRBJ1-4; 7 nucleotides line up with TRBD1. In germline, CDR1 is SGHNT, CDR2 YYREEE (reference sequence). V shed 4 bases, J shed 0 bases, and the junction held 3 bases outside the gene matches. The CDR3 length is 15 residues.

V and J are TRBV7-2 and TRBJ2-1, with a possible D match to TRBD1 (6 bases). V gave up 2 bases and J gave up 1 base, with 6 bases separating them. Germline loops: CDR1 SGHTA, CDR2 FQGNSA. The CDR3 is 14 residues long. CDR3 nucleotides: TGTGCCAGCAGCTTACAGGGGTCCTACAATGAGCAGTTCTTC. It yields the protein CASSLQGSYNEQFF.

This clone was counted between two and nine times. The V call is TRBV6-1, the J call TRBJ1-1, with D maybe TRBD1 (6 bases). This CDR3 has 14 amino acids. The germline V gene has CDR1 MNHNS and CDR2 SASEGT. Trimming removed 6 bases from V and 7 bases from J, with 18 bases in between. The CDR3: CASSLGDTRFEAFF. Here the CDR3 DNA reads TGTGCCAGCAGCCTTGGGGACACAAGGTTTGAAGCTTTCTTT.

This chain uses TRBV7-2 with TRBJ1-3; D gene unclear. This CDR3 is 15 amino acids long. Germline V lookup: CDR1 SGHTA, CDR2 FQGNSA. Trimming pared 5 bases from V and 4 bases from J, leaving 15 bases between. CDR3 loop: CASSPTHLLGNTIYF. The CDR3 bases are TGTGCCAGCAGCCCTACCCATCTACTCGGAAACACCATATATTTT.

The genes are TRBV5-4 and TRBJ1-5, with TRBD1 as a possible D gene (5 bases). The CDR3 has 14 residues. Per the germline V gene, CDR1 is SGHNT and CDR2 is YYREEE (reference sequence). The V end was cut by 4 bases, the J end by 7 bases, with 15 bases between. CDR3 nucleotide sequence: TGTGCCAGCAGCCCGGGGGGGGACGGGCAGCCCCAGCATTTT. It translates to CASSPGGDGQPQHF.

The V and J genes are TRBV4-3 and TRBJ2-3; 10 nucleotides match TRBD2. The V gene end was trimmed by 0 bases and the J gene end by 5 bases; junction bases not matched to a gene: 17. The CDR3 runs to 20 residues. The germline CDR1 and CDR2 sequences are LGHNA and YSLEER. Here the CDR3 DNA reads TGCGCCAGCAGCCAAGATCTGTGGGCTAGCGGGGGCCCCACGGGAGATACGCAGTATTTT. This sequence encodes CASSQDLWASGGPTGDTQYF.

The rearrangement joins TRBV10-3 to TRBJ2-5; perhaps TRBD2 as D (6 bases). Germline values: CDR1 ENHRY, CDR2 SYGVKD. This CDR3 contains 14 residues. Trimming removed 4 bases at V and 2 bases at J, with 11 bases between. The CDR3, as DNA: TGTGCCATCAGTGTCGAGGGGACTCAAGAGACCCAGTACTTC. Its translation: CAISVEGTQETQYF.

The chain links TRBV7-9 to TRBJ2-3; possibly TRBD2 for D (5 bases). The CDR3 is 13 residues long. Trimming stripped 11 bases from V and 1 base from J, with 13 bases between. Germline V lookup: CDR1 SEHNR, CDR2 FQNEAQ (reference sequence). The CDR3: CAAELAGTDTQYF. As DNA, the CDR3 is TGTGCCGCGGAGCTAGCTGGCACAGATACGCAGTATTTT. The full variable domain, with the rest looked up from reference TRBV7-9 and TRBJ2-3, is DTGVSQNPRHKITKRGQNVTFRCDPISEHNRLYWYRQTLGQGPEFLTYFQNEAQLEKSRLLSDRFSAERPKGSFSTLEIQRTEQGDSAMYLCAAELAGTDTQYFGPGTRLTVL.

The table lists this clone with a count of one. This rearrangement joins TRBV19 to TRBJ2-5, with TRBD1 matching over 10 bases. With V trimmed by 5 bases and J by 4 bases, 7 bases remained unmatched. Per the germline V gene, CDR1 is LNHDA and CDR2 is SQIVND (reference sequence). The CDR3 length is 15 residues. The DNA of the CDR3 is TGTGCCAGTAGTCCAACGACAGGGGGCTTAGAGACCCAGTACTTC. This sequence encodes CASSPTTGGLETQYF.

This clone was seen only a few times. This chain uses TRBV2 with TRBJ1-1, with 7 bases matching TRBD1. The length of the CDR3 is 15 residues. CDR1 is SNHLY, CDR2 FYNNEI, per germline. The V and J ends lost 6 bases and 4 bases, in that order; junction bases with no gene match: 11. Here the CDR3 DNA reads TGTGCCAGCAGGGGGGGCAGGGGGACGGGCACTGAAGCTTTCTTT. Its protein is CASRGGRGTGTEAFF. Complete variable domain (other parts from reference TRBV2 and TRBJ1-1): EPEVTQTPSHQVTQMGQEVILRCVPISNHLYFYWYRQILGQKVEFLVSFYNNEISEKSEIFDDQFSVERPDGSNFTLKIRSTKLEDSAMYFCASRGGRGTGTEAFFGQGTRLTVV.

This rearrangement joins TRBV14 to TRBJ2-3, with TRBD2 matching 13 bases. The ends lost 2 bases at V and 4 bases at J; junction bases unmatched: 3. CDR3 length: 16 residues. The germline gives CDR1 SGHDN, CDR2 FVKESK. CDR3 nucleotide sequence: TGTGCCAGCAGCCAACTACTAGCGGGAGGGGCAGATACGCAGTATTTT. Residues: CASSQLLAGGADTQYF.

This chain connects TRBV4-3 to TRBJ1-6; 9 bases fit TRBD1. The CDR3 sequence is 18 residues long. V lost 1 base, J lost 5 bases, and 9 bases stayed unmatched. Per the germline V gene, CDR1 is LGHNA and CDR2 is YSLEER. The CDR3 is CASSQGLGTGLNNSPLHF. For the CDR3, the DNA is TGCGCCAGCAGCCAAGGTTTAGGGACAGGGTTGAATAATTCACCCCTCCACTTT.

This chain's CDR3 is CAISVGLEPGNTIYF. CDR3 sequence (DNA): TGTGCCATCAGTGTAGGACTGGAACCTGGAAACACCATATATTTT. The J gene is TRBJ1-3, the V gene TRBV10-3; D is undetermined. Deletions cut 4 bases from V and 2 bases from J, with 12 bases between. Germline-derived CDR1 and CDR2 are ENHRY and SYGVKD. The CDR3 runs 15 residues.

This chain joins TRBV10-3 and TRBJ2-2; tentatively, D is TRBD2 (8 bases). Germline V gene lookup returns CDR1 ENHRY and CDR2 SYGVKD. Trimming left V 6 bases short and J 3 bases short, with 20 bases between. This CDR3 region has 17 residues. The CDR3 is CAIRGAGDRVDTGELFF. CDR3 nucleotide sequence: TGTGCCATCAGGGGAGCGGGAGACAGGGTGGACACCGGGGAGCTGTTTTTT.

V and J are TRBV5-1 and TRBJ1-4; 7 bases are shared with TRBD1. Germline loops: CDR1 SGHRS, CDR2 YFSETQ. This CDR3 has 16 amino acids. V shed 0 bases and J 0 bases; nucleotides not matched to a gene: 2. The CDR3 region is CASSLAGGSTNEKLFF. CDR3 bases: TGCGCCAGCAGCTTGGCAGGGGGGTCAACTAATGAAAAACTGTTTTTT.